This T cell receptor beta chain appears in the sequencing data of a study of tumor-infiltrating lymphocytes in localized non-small cell lung cancer. About the study: Resected tumor was paired with non-adjacent uninvolved lung from the same patient. Whole-study findings and limits: Only some patients had TCR sequencing, depending on available tissue. Immunotypes IM1 and IM2 had similar TCR-derived T-cell fractions.

With regard to this clone: Antigen: not known.

The assay was immunoSEQ multiplex PCR, and TCRdb's table has in-frame clones only and misses some. The sample yields about 5,500 clones, about 81% seen once. The CDR3 has 15 amino acids. Deletions cut 2 bases from V and 0 bases from J, with 9 bases between. Germline V CDR1 and CDR2: MNHNY, SVGAGI (reference sequence). The source is a human donor with non-small cell lung cancer. The rearrangement joins TRBV6-6 to TRBJ2-3; unclear D gene. Specimen: lung tumor tissue. CDR3 residues: CASSYGLFSTDTQYF. CDR3 nucleotide sequence: TGTGCCAGCAGTTACGGGCTGTTCAGCACAGATACGCAGTATTTT.